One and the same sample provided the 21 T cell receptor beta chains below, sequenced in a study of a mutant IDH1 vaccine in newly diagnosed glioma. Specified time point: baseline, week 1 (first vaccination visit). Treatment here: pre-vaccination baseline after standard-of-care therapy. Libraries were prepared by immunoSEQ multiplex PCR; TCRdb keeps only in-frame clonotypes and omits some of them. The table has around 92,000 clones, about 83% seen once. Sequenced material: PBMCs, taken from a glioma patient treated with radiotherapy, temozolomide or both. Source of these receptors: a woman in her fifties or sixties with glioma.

CDR3 DNA sequence: TGCGCCAGCAGCTTGGGTATAGCGGGGGGAGAAGAGACCCAGTACTTC. It translates to CASSLGIAGGEETQYF. The chain joins TRBV5-1 to TRBJ2-5, with 10 bases identical to TRBD2. The CDR3 is made up of 16 amino acids. The germline gives CDR1 SGHRS, CDR2 YFSETQ. The junction had 5 bases not matched to a gene; V was cut back by 0 bases and J by 3 bases.

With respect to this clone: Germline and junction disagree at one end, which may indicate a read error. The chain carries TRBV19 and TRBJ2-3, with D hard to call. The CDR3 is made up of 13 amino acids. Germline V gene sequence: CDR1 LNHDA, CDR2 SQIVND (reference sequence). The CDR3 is CASSIRQSLSVLF. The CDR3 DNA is TGTGCCAGTAGTATCAGGCAGTCGTTATCTGTACTTTTT.

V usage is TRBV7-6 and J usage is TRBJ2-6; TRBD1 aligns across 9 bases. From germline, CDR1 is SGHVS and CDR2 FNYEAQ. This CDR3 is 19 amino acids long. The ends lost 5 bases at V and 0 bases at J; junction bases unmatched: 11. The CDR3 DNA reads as TGTGCCAGCAGCGCTACAGGGGGCCTTACTCTCTCTGGGGCCAACGTCCTGACTTTC. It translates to CASSATGGLTLSGANVLTF.

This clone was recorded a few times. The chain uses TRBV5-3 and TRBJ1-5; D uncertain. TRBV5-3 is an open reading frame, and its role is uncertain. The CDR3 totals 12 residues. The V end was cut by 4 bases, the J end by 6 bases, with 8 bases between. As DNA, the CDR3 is TGTGCCAGAAGCCGAGAACGTCAGCCCCAGCATTTT. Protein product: CARSRERQPQHF.

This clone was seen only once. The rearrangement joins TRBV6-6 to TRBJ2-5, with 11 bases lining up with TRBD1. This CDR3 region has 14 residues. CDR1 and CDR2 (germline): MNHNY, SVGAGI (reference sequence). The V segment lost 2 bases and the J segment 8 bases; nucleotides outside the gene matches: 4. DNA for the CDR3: TGTGCCAGCAGTTACGGGGGACAGGGGGTAACCCAGTACTTC. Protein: CASSYGGQGVTQYF.

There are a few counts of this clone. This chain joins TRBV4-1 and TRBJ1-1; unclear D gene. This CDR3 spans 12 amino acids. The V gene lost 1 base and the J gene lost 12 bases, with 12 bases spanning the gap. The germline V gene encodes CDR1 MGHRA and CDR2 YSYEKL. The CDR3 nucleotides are TGCGCCAGCAGCCAAGGTGGATTCGGTTCTTTCTTT. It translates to CASSQGGFGSFF.

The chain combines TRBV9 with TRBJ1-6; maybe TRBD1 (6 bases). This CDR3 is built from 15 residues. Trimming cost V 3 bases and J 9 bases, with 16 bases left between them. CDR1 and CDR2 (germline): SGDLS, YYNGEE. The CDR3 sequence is CASSERGAPGSPLHF. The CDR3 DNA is TGTGCCAGCAGCGAGAGGGGGGCGCCGGGTTCACCCCTCCACTTT. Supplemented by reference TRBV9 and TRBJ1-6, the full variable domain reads DSGVTQTPKHLITATGQRVTLRCSPRSGDLSVYWYQQSLDQGLQFLIQYYNGEERAKGNILERFSAQQFPDLHSELNLSSLELGDSALYFCASSERGAPGSPLHFGNGTRLTVT.

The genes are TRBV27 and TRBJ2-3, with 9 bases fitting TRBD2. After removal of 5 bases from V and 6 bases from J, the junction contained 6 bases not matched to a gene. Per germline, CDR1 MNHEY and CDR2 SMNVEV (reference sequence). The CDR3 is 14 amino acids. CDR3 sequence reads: CASSAGLASDTQYF. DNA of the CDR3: TGTGCCAGCAGTGCGGGACTAGCATCCGATACGCAGTATTTT.

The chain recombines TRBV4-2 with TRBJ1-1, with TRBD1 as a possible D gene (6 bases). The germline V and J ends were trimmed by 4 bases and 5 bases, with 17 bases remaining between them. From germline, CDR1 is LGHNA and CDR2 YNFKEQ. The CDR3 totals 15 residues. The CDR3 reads CASSRTSQGRTEAFF. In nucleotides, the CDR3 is TGTGCCAGCAGCCGAACGAGCCAGGGGCGGACTGAAGCTTTCTTT.

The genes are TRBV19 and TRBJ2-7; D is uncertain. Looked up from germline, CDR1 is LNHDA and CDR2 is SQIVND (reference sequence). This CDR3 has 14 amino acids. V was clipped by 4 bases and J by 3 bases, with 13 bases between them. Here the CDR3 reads CASSKPFDLYEQYF. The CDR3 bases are TGTGCCAGTAGTAAGCCTTTTGACCTCTACGAGCAGTACTTC.

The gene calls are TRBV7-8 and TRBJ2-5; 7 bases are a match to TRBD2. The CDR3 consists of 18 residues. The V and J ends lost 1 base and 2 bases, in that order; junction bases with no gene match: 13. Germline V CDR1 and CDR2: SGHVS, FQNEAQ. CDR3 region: CASSLEGRGNHVQETQYF. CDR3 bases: TGTGCCAGCAGCTTAGAGGGGCGGGGGAATCATGTACAAGAGACCCAGTACTTC.

The CDR3 region is CASSRVQANYGYTF. The CDR3 DNA reads TGTGCCAGCAGTAGGGTCCAAGCTAACTATGGCTACACCTTC. The chain combines TRBV6-5 with TRBJ1-2; D is undetermined. Looked up from germline, CDR1 is MNHEY and CDR2 is SVGAGI. V dropped 5 bases and J dropped 0 bases, with 10 bases sitting between them. The CDR3 is 14 residues long.

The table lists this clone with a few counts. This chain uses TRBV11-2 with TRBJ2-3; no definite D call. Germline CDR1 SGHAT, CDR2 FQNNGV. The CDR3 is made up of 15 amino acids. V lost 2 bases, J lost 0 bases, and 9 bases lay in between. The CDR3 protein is CASSLRGSSTDTQYF. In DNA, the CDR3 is TGTGCCAGCAGCTTACGCGGTTCAAGCACAGATACGCAGTATTTT. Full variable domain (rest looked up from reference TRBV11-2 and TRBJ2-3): EAGVAQSPRYKIIEKRQSVAFWCNPISGHATLYWYQQILGQGPKLLIQFQNNGVVDDSQLPKDRFSAERLKGVDSTLKIQPAKLEDSAVYLCASSLRGSSTDTQYFGPGTRLTVL.

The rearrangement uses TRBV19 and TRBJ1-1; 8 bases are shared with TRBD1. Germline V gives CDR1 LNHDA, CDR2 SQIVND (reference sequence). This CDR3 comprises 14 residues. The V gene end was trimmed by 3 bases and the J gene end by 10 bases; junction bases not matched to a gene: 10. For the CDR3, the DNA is TGTGCCAGTAGTATTCCAGGGGGCGCGGGTGGAGCTTTCTTT. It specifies CASSIPGGAGGAFF.

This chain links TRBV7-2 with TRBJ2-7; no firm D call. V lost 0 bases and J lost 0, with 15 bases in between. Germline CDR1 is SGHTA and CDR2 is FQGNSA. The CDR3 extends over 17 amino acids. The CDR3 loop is CASSLARSAAISYEQYF. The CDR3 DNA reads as TGTGCCAGCAGCTTAGCGCGGTCGGCGGCGATCTCCTACGAGCAGTACTTC.

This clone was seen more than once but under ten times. CDR3 protein: CASSQANEQFF. DNA for the CDR3: TGCGCCAGCAGCCAAGCAAATGAGCAGTTCTTC. The rearrangement uses TRBV4-3 and TRBJ2-1; no clear D gene. This CDR3 has 11 amino acids. From germline, CDR1 is LGHNA and CDR2 YSLEER. Trimming took 1 base from V and 7 from J, leaving 2 bases between them.

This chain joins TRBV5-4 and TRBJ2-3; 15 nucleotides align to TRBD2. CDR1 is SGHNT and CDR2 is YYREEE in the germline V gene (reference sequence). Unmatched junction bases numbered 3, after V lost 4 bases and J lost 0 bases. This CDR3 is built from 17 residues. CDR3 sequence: CASSRTSGGESTDTQYF. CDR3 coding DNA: TGTGCCAGCAGCAGGACTAGCGGGGGGGAGAGCACAGATACGCAGTATTTT.

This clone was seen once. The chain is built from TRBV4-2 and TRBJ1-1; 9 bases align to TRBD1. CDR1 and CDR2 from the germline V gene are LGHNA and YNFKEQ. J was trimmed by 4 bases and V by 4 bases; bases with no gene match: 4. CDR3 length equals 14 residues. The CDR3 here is CASSRADRGTEAFF. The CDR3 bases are TGTGCCAGCAGCCGCGCGGACAGGGGCACTGAAGCTTTCTTT.

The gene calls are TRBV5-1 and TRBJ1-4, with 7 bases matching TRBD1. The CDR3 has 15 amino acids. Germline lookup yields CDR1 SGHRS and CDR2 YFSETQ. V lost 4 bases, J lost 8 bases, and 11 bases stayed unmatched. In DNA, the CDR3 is TGCGCCAGCAGCAGACAGGGAGGAGAGGGAGAAAAACTGTTTTTT. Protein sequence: CASSRQGGEGEKLFF. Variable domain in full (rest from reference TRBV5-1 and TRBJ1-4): KAGVTQTPRYLIKTRGQQVTLSCSPISGHRSVSWYQQTPGQGLQFLFEYFSETQRNKGNFPGRFSGRQFSNSRSEMNVSTLELGDSALYLCASSRQGGEGEKLFFGSGTQLSVL.

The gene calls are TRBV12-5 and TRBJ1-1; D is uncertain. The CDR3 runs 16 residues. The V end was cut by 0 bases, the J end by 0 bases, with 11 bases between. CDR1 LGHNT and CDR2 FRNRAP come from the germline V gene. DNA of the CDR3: TGTGCTAGTGGTTTGGTCCTTGCCGGGGTGAACACTGAAGCTTTCTTT. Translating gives CASGLVLAGVNTEAFF.

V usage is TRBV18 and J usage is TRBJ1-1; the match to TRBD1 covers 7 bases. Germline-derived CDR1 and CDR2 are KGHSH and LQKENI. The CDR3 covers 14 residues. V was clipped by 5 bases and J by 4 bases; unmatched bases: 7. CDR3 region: CASSTTGFGTEAFF. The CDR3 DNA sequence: TGTGCCAGCTCAACGACAGGGTTTGGCACTGAAGCTTTCTTT.